These T cell receptor beta chains were read from a single sample in a study of blood T cells in healthy people across ages. TCRdb reprocessed the 5' RACE reads via MiXCR and lists one record per CDR3 protein. The repertoire holds over 1,300,000 distinct CDR3 sequences, roughly 59% seen once, with 5.5% to 8% in the top ten. Sequenced sample: blood. The receptor source for this set is a man aged 18 to 30 in good health. CDR3s leave out the opening cysteine and the closing phenylalanine or tryptophan. Fields, in order: V gene, J gene, CDR3 protein.

V gene: TRBV11-2
J gene: TRBJ2-1
CDR3 protein: ASSLGLAGGQTYNEQF

V gene: TRBV10-3
J gene: TRBJ2-6
CDR3 protein: AISDTPSSGANVLT

V gene: TRBV5-5
J gene: TRBJ1-2
CDR3 protein: ASSIFGAGPHRGYT

V gene: TRBV4-1
J gene: TRBJ2-1
CDR3 protein: ASSQVRTSADYNEQF

V gene: TRBV27
J gene: TRBJ1-1
CDR3 protein: ASSLAPGAEAF

V gene: TRBV7-6
J gene: TRBJ2-5
CDR3 protein: ASSLVWGRWETQY

V gene: TRBV28
J gene: TRBJ2-5
CDR3 protein: ASGDTGGTQY

V gene: TRBV27
J gene: TRBJ2-7
CDR3 protein: ASSSPGQGFYEQY

V gene: TRBV4-2
J gene: TRBJ1-2
CDR3 protein: ASSQDGDLYGYT

V gene: TRBV20-1
J gene: TRBJ2-5
CDR3 protein: SGVRGGYQETQY

V gene: TRBV7-9
J gene: TRBJ2-2
CDR3 protein: ASSPRPGELF

V gene: TRBV4-1
J gene: TRBJ1-5
CDR3 protein: ASSQWAPGSSNQSQH

V gene: TRBV7-2
J gene: TRBJ1-6
CDR3 protein: ASSFPVGRSSSPLH

V gene: TRBV7-8
J gene: TRBJ2-2
CDR3 protein: ASRTTSLLRSNTGELF

V gene: TRBV11-2
J gene: .
CDR3 protein: ASSLEGRGGNEQY

V gene: TRBV29-1
J gene: TRBJ2-5
CDR3 protein: SGVLAEETQY

V gene: TRBV12-3/TRBV12-4
J gene: TRBJ1-1
CDR3 protein: ASTGQGDTEAF

V gene: TRBV20-1
J gene: TRBJ2-5
CDR3 protein: SARTHREDFEETQY

V gene: TRBV18
J gene: TRBJ1-2
CDR3 protein: ASSPPAGYGYT

V gene: TRBV27
J gene: TRBJ2-7
CDR3 protein: ASSLSGGNYEQY

V gene: TRBV2
J gene: TRBJ2-7
CDR3 protein: ASSDPGSKLGYEQY

V gene: TRBV27
J gene: TRBJ2-2
CDR3 protein: ASGDRGLF

V gene: TRBV11-1
J gene: TRBJ2-2
CDR3 protein: ASSSRVNTGELF

V gene: TRBV21-1
J gene: TRBJ2-7
CDR3 protein: ASSKKGHSYEQY

V gene: TRBV5-1
J gene: TRBJ2-5
CDR3 protein: ASSFRDQGEQY

V gene: TRBV6-5
J gene: .
CDR3 protein: ASSYVAGGYNEQY

V gene: TRBV6-6
J gene: TRBJ2-6
CDR3 protein: ASSSSGAGANVLT

V gene: TRBV5-1
J gene: TRBJ2-7
CDR3 protein: ASSLVSGGAYEQY

V gene: TRBV5-1
J gene: TRBJ2-7
CDR3 protein: ASSLEALPYEQY

V gene: TRBV12-3/TRBV12-4
J gene: TRBJ2-1
CDR3 protein: ASRLGGPDNEQF

V gene: TRBV11-2
J gene: TRBJ2-3
CDR3 protein: ASSLDTGRGDTQY

V gene: TRBV29-1
J gene: TRBJ2-2
CDR3 protein: SVETGSTNTGELF

V gene: TRBV11-2
J gene: TRBJ2-5
CDR3 protein: ASSPLAAPQETQY

V gene: TRBV6-6
J gene: TRBJ2-7
CDR3 protein: ASSYSKVSTYEQY

V gene: TRBV20-1
J gene: TRBJ2-5
CDR3 protein: SARGTGDPETQY

V gene: TRBV28
J gene: TRBJ2-5
CDR3 protein: ASSLGGVHETQY

V gene: TRBV28
J gene: TRBJ2-1
CDR3 protein: ASSLYGPVRSDEQF

V gene: TRBV7-9
J gene: TRBJ2-1
CDR3 protein: ASSSLGTGTYPRF

V gene: TRBV10-3
J gene: TRBJ1-2
CDR3 protein: AISRPGTEFYGYT

V gene: TRBV7-6
J gene: TRBJ2-3
CDR3 protein: ASSPRVLRGASTDTQY

V gene: TRBV21-1
J gene: TRBJ2-2
CDR3 protein: ASSKNPKRENGELF

V gene: TRBV18
J gene: TRBJ1-2
CDR3 protein: ASSPSRDNYGYT

V gene: TRBV12-3/TRBV12-4
J gene: TRBJ1-4
CDR3 protein: ASSWDRVGEKLF

V gene: TRBV6-5
J gene: TRBJ2-7
CDR3 protein: ASSPGGLHEQY

V gene: TRBV6-2/TRBV6-3
J gene: TRBJ2-6
CDR3 protein: ASSYAGAGANVLT

V gene: TRBV4-1
J gene: TRBJ2-1
CDR3 protein: ASSQDSGMASEQF

V gene: TRBV6-1
J gene: TRBJ1-6
CDR3 protein: ASSDYVGAPLH

V gene: TRBV4-3
J gene: TRBJ1-5
CDR3 protein: ASSVHRNSNQPQH

V gene: TRBV2
J gene: TRBJ2-7
CDR3 protein: ASSVRYLYEQY

V gene: TRBV4-2
J gene: TRBJ2-3
CDR3 protein: ASRPDTYTDTQY

V gene: TRBV4-1
J gene: .
CDR3 protein: ASSQLYGHYEQY

V gene: TRBV7-2
J gene: TRBJ2-5
CDR3 protein: ASSLTDREFMQTQY

V gene: TRBV7-9
J gene: TRBJ1-2
CDR3 protein: ASSLGETWGYT

V gene: TRBV6-6
J gene: TRBJ1-2
CDR3 protein: ASSYSEAHYGYT

V gene: TRBV29-1
J gene: TRBJ2-5
CDR3 protein: SVEVSYRGLEETQY

V gene: TRBV27
J gene: TRBJ2-1
CDR3 protein: ATYLAVNNEQF

V gene: TRBV7-6
J gene: TRBJ2-1
CDR3 protein: ASSLGTSDNEQF